The 5 T cell receptor beta chains in this list originate from one sample, sequenced in a study of T cell changes during pregnancy in multiple sclerosis. The method was immunoSEQ multiplex PCR; TCRdb's version includes in-frame clones alone and lacks a portion of them. The sample gives tens of thousands of clones, around nine tenths of which show up once; approximately 0.2% is in the top ten. The sample was CD4+ T cells from peripheral blood mononuclear cells, taken before pregnancy. The receptor set was obtained from a female donor with multiple sclerosis, enrolled in a pregnancy study.

This clone was seen a single time. The gene calls are TRBV10-3 and TRBJ2-6, with a possible D match to TRBD2 (5 bases). The CDR3 is 15 amino acids. The V end lost 6 bases, the J end lost 0 bases, and 9 bases lay between the germline ends. The germline V gene has CDR1 ENHRY and CDR2 SYGVKD. CDR3 sequence: CAIRPRDSGANVLTF. As DNA, the CDR3 is TGTGCCATCAGGCCACGGGACTCTGGGGCCAACGTCCTGACTTTC.

This chain uses TRBV28 with TRBJ2-7; 7 bases fit TRBD1. This CDR3 region has 15 residues. The germline V gene encodes CDR1 MDHEN and CDR2 SYDVKM. The junction had 9 bases not matched to a gene; V was cut back by 7 bases and J by 0 bases. In nucleotides, the CDR3 is TGTGCCAGCAAAGTCCAGGGGGTATCCTCCTACGAGCAGTACTTC. Translated, it gives CASKVQGVSSYEQYF.

The chain links TRBV19 to TRBJ1-2; 7 positions match TRBD1. The CDR3 contains 13 residues. Losses at the gene ends were 5 bases for V and 4 bases for J; bases not matched to a gene: 4. From germline, CDR1 is LNHDA and CDR2 SQIVND (reference sequence). The CDR3 DNA reads as TGTGCCAGTAGTCGGGACAGCATCTATGGCTACACCTTC. The encoded protein is CASSRDSIYGYTF.

The chain employs TRBV7-6 and TRBJ1-1, with 7 bases identical to TRBD1. CDR3 length: 15 amino acids. J lost 6 bases, V lost 2 bases, and 9 bases had no gene match. The germline CDR1 and CDR2 sequences are SGHVS and FNYEAQ. The CDR3 is CASSLRGQGRPEAFF. The CDR3 DNA follows: TGTGCCAGCAGCTTAAGGGGGCAGGGAAGGCCTGAAGCTTTCTTT.

The CDR3 sequence is CASRGGQVNTEAFF. The CDR3 region has the DNA TGTGCCAGCAGGGGGGGACAGGTGAACACTGAAGCTTTCTTT. This chain uses TRBV28 with TRBJ1-1; 8 nucleotides line up with TRBD1. V gave up 6 bases and J gave up 0 bases; unmatched junction bases: 3. The CDR3 totals 14 residues. The germline V gene has CDR1 MDHEN and CDR2 SYDVKM.